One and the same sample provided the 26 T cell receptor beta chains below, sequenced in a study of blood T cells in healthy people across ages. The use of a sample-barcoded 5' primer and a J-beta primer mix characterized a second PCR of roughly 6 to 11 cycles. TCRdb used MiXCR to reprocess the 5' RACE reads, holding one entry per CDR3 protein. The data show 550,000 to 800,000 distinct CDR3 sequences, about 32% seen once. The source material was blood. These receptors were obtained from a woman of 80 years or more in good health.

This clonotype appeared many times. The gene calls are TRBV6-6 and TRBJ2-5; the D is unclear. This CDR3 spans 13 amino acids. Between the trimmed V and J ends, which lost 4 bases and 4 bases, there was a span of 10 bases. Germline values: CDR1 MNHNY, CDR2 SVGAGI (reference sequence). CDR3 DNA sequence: TGTGCCAGCAGTTCTGACTTCCCAGAGACCCAGTACTTC. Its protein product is CASSSDFPETQYF.

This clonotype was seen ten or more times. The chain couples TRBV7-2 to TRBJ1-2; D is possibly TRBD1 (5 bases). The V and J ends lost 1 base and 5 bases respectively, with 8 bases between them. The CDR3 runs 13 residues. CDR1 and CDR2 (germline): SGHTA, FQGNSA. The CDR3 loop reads CASSLGGEYGYTF. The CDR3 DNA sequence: TGTGCCAGCAGCTTAGGGGGCGAATATGGCTACACCTTC.

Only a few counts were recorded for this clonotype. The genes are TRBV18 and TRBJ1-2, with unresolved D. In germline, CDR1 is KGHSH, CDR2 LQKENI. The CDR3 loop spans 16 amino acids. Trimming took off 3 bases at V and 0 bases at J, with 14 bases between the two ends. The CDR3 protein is CASSPVGLSANYGYTF. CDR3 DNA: TGTGCCAGCTCACCCGTAGGACTCTCCGCTAACTATGGCTACACCTTC.

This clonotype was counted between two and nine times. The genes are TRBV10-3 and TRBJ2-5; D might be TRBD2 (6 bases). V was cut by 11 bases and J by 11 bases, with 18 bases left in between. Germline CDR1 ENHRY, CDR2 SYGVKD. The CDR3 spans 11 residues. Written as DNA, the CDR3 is TGTGCCGTCTCTCTGGGGGGAGAGCAGTACTTC. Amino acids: CAVSLGGEQYF.

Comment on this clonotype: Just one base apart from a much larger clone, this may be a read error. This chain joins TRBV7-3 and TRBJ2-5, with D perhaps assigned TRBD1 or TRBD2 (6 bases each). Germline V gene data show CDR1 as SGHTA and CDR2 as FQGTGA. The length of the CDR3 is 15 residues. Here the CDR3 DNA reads TGTGCCAGCAGCTACGTACGGGGGCCCCAAGAGACCCTGTACTTC. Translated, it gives CASSYVRGPQETLYF.

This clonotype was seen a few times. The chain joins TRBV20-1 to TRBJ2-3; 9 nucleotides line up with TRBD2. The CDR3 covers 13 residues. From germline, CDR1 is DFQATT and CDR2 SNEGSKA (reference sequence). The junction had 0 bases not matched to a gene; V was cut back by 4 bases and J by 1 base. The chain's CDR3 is CSAKRGGTDTQYF. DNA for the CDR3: TGCAGTGCTAAGCGGGGGGGCACAGATACGCAGTATTTT.

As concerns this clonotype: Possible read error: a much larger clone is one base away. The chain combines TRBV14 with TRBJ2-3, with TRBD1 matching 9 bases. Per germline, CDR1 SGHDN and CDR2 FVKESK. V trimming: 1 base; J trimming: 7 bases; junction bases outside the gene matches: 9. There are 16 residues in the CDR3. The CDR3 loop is CASSQGRTGVMNTQYF. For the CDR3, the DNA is TGTGCCAGCAGCCAAGGGCGGACAGGGGTCATGAATACGCAGTATTTT.

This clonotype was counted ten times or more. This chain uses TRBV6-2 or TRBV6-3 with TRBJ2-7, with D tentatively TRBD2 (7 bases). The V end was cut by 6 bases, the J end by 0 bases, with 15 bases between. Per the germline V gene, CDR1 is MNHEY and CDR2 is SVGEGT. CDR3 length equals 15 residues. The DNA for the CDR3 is TGTGCCAGCAGCTGGGGGGGGGCGAGCTCCTACGAGCAGTACTTC. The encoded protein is CASSWGGASSYEQYF.

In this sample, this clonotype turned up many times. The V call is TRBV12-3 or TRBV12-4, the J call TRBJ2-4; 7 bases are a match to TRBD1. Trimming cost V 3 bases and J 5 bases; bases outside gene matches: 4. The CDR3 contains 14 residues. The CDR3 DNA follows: TGTGCCAGCAGTTTCCCCGGGACAGAAAACATTCAGTACTTC. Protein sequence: CASSFPGTENIQYF.

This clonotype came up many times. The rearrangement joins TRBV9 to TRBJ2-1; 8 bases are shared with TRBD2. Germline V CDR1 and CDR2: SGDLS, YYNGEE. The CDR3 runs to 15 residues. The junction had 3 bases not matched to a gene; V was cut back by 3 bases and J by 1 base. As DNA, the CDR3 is TGTGCCAGCAGCGGCGGGGGGTCGTCCTACAATGAGCAGTTCTTC. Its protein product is CASSGGGSSYNEQFF.

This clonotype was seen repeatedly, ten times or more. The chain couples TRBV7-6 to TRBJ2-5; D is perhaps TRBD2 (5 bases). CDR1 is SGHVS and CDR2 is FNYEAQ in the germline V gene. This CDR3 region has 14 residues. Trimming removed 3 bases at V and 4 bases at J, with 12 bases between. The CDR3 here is CASSFAVGGETQYF. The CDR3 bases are TGTGCCAGCAGCTTCGCAGTCGGAGGAGAGACCCAGTACTTC.

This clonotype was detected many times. The CDR3 here is CASSLRGKAGYTF. The CDR3 DNA reads as TGTGCCAGCAGCTTACGAGGGAAGGCTGGCTACACCTTC. V usage is TRBV7-2 and J usage is TRBJ1-2; D is ambiguous. Germline values: CDR1 SGHTA, CDR2 FQGNSA. The CDR3 consists of 13 residues. V dropped 2 bases and J dropped 7 bases, with 11 bases sitting between them.

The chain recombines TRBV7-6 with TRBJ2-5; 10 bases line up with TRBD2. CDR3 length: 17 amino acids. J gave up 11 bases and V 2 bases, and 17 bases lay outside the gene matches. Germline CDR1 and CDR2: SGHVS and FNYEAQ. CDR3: CASSLWGSSGSNNEQYF. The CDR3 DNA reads TGTGCCAGCAGCTTATGGGGGTCTAGCGGGAGTAACAATGAGCAGTACTTC.

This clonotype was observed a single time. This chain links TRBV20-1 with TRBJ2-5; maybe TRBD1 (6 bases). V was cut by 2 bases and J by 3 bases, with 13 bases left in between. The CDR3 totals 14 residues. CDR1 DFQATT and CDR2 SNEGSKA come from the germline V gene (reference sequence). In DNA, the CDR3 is TGCAGTGCTAGAACAGGGTCAATTAAAGAGACCCAGTACTTC. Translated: CSARTGSIKETQYF.

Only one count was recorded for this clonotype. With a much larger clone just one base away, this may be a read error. CDR3 nucleotides: TGCAACGTTGAAGTGTTCCAGGCTAACTATGGCTACACCTTC. The encoded protein is CNVEVFQANYGYTF. The chain carries TRBV29-1 and TRBJ1-2; D is uncertain. The germline V gene encodes CDR1 SQVTM and CDR2 ANQGSEA. The CDR3 is made up of 14 amino acids.

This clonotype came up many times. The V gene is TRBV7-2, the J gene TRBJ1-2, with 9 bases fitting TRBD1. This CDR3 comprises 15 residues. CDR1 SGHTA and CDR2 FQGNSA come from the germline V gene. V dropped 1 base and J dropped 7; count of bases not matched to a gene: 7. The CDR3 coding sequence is TGTGCCAGCAGCTTAGACGGACAGGGGTTCGGTGGCTACACCTTC. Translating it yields CASSLDGQGFGGYTF.

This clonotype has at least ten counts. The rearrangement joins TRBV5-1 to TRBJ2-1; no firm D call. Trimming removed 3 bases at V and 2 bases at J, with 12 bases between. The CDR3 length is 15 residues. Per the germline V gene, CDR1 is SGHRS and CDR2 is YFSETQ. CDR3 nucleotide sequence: TGCGCCAGCAGCTCTCATATTGGCGCCTACAATGAGCAGTTCTTC. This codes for CASSSHIGAYNEQFF.

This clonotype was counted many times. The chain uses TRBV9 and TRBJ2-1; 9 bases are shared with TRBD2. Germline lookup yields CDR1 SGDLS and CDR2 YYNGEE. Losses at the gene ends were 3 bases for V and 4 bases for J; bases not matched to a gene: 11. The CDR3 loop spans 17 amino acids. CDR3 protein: CASSARPSSGVYNEQFF. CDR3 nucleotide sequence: TGTGCCAGCAGCGCTCGTCCATCTAGCGGGGTGTACAATGAGCAGTTCTTC. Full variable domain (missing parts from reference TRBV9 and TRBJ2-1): DSGVTQTPKHLITATGQRVTLRCSPRSGDLSVYWYQQSLDQGLQFLIQYYNGEERAKGNILERFSAQQFPDLHSELNLSSLELGDSALYFCASSARPSSGVYNEQFFGPGTRLTVL.

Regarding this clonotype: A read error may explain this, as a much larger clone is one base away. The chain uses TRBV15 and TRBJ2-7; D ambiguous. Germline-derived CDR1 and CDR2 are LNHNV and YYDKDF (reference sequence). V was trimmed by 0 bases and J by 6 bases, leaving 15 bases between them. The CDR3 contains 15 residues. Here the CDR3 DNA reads TGTGCCACCAGCAGAGATCGAGGTCTCCGTGGCGAGCAGTACTTC. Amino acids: CATSRDRGLRGEQYF.

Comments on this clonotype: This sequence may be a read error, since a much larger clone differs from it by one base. The CDR3 DNA is TGTGCCAGCAGTTTTTCTATCGGGACTAGCGGGAGCCATGAGCAGTACTTC. This sequence encodes CASSFSIGTSGSHEQYF. J is TRBJ2-5 and V is TRBV28, with 14 bases identical to TRBD2. The germline V gene encodes CDR1 MDHEN and CDR2 SYDVKM. The CDR3 spans 17 residues. V lost 3 bases to trimming and J lost 11 bases; unmatched junction nucleotides: 14.

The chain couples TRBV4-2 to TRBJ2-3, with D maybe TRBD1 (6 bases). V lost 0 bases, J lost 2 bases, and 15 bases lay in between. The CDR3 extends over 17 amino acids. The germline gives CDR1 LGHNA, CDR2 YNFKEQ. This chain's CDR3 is CASSQDGAGQITDTQYF. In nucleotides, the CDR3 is TGTGCCAGCAGCCAAGATGGAGCCGGACAGATCACAGATACGCAGTATTTT.

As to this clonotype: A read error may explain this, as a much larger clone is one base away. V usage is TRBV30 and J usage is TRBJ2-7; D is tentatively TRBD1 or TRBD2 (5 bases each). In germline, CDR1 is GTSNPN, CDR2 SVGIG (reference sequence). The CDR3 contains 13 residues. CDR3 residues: CAWSVGGTYEQDF. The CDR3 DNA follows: TGTGCCTGGAGTGTTGGGGGTACCTACGAGCAGGACTTC.

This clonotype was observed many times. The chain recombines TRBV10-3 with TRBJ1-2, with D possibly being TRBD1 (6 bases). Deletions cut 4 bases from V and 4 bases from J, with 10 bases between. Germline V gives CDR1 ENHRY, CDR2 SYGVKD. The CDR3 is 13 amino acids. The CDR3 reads CAISAGDPYGYTF. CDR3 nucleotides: TGTGCCATCAGTGCAGGGGACCCCTATGGCTACACCTTC.

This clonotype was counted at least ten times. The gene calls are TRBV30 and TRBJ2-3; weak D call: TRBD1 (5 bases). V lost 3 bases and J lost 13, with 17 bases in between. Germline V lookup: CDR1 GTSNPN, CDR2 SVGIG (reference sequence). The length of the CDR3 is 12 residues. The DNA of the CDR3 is TGTGCCTGGAGACCCCCGGGCAGGGTAAAGTATTTT. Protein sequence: CAWRPPGRVKYF.

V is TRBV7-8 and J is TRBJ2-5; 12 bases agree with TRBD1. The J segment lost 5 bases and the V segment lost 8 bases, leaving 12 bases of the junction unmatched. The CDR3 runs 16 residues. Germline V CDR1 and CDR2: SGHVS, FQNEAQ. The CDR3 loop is CASGQQGQGARETQYF. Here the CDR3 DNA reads TGTGCCAGCGGCCAGCAGGGACAGGGGGCTCGGGAGACCCAGTACTTC.

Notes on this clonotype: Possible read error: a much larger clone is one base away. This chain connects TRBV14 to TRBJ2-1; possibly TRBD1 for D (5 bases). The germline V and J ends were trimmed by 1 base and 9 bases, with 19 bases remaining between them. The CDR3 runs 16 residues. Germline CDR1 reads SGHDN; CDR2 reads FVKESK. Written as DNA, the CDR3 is TGTGCCAGCAGCCAAGGCGTAGGGGCTCCTACGAGTGAGCAGTTCTTC. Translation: CASSQGVGAPTSEQFF.